One TCR beta chain is described in this entry. In the authors' methods: How many nucleated cells were present was estimated from reference gene primer amplification. Method: immunoSEQ multiplex PCR; TCRdb's copy keeps in-frame clones and lacks some. V, J and clone size were drawn from that table, and D and trimming were deduced from the DNA. The sample records 250,000 or so clones, 86% being singletons. CDR3 size: 13 residues. V was clipped by 4 bases and J by 7 bases; unmatched bases: 7. The germline V gene has CDR1 SQVTM and CDR2 ANQGSEA. This sample was taken from a study of blood T cell repertoires in COVID-19. Whole-study context: Sites in the United States, Italy and Spain provided acute and convalescent COVID-19 samples. The analysed material was cDNA or gDNA that came from T cells, B-cell-depleted T cells, or PBMCs.

This sequence originates from a woman in her twenties or thirties with active or convalescent COVID-19. Sample: peripheral blood. The chain carries TRBV29-1 and TRBJ2-7; 10 bases map to TRBD1. The CDR3 nucleotides read TGCAGCGTTGGCCGGGACAGGGGAGGTGAGCAGTACTTC. This translates into CSVGRDRGGEQYF.